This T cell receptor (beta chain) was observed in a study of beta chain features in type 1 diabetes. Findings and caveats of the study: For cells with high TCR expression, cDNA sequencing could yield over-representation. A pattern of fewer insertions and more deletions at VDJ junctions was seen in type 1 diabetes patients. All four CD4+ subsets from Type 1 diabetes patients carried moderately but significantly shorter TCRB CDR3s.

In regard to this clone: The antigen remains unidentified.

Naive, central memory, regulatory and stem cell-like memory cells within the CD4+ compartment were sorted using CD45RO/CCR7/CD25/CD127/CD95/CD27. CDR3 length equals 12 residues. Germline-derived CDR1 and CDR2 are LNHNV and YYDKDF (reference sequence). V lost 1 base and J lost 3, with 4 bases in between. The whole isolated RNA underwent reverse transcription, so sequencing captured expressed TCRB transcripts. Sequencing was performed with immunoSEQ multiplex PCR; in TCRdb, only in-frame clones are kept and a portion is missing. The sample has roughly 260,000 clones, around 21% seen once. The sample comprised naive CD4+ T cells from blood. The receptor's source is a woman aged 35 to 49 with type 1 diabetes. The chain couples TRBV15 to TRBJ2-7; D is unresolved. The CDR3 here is CATSRAYYEQYF. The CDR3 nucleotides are TGTGCCACCAGCAGAGCCTACTACGAGCAGTACTTC.